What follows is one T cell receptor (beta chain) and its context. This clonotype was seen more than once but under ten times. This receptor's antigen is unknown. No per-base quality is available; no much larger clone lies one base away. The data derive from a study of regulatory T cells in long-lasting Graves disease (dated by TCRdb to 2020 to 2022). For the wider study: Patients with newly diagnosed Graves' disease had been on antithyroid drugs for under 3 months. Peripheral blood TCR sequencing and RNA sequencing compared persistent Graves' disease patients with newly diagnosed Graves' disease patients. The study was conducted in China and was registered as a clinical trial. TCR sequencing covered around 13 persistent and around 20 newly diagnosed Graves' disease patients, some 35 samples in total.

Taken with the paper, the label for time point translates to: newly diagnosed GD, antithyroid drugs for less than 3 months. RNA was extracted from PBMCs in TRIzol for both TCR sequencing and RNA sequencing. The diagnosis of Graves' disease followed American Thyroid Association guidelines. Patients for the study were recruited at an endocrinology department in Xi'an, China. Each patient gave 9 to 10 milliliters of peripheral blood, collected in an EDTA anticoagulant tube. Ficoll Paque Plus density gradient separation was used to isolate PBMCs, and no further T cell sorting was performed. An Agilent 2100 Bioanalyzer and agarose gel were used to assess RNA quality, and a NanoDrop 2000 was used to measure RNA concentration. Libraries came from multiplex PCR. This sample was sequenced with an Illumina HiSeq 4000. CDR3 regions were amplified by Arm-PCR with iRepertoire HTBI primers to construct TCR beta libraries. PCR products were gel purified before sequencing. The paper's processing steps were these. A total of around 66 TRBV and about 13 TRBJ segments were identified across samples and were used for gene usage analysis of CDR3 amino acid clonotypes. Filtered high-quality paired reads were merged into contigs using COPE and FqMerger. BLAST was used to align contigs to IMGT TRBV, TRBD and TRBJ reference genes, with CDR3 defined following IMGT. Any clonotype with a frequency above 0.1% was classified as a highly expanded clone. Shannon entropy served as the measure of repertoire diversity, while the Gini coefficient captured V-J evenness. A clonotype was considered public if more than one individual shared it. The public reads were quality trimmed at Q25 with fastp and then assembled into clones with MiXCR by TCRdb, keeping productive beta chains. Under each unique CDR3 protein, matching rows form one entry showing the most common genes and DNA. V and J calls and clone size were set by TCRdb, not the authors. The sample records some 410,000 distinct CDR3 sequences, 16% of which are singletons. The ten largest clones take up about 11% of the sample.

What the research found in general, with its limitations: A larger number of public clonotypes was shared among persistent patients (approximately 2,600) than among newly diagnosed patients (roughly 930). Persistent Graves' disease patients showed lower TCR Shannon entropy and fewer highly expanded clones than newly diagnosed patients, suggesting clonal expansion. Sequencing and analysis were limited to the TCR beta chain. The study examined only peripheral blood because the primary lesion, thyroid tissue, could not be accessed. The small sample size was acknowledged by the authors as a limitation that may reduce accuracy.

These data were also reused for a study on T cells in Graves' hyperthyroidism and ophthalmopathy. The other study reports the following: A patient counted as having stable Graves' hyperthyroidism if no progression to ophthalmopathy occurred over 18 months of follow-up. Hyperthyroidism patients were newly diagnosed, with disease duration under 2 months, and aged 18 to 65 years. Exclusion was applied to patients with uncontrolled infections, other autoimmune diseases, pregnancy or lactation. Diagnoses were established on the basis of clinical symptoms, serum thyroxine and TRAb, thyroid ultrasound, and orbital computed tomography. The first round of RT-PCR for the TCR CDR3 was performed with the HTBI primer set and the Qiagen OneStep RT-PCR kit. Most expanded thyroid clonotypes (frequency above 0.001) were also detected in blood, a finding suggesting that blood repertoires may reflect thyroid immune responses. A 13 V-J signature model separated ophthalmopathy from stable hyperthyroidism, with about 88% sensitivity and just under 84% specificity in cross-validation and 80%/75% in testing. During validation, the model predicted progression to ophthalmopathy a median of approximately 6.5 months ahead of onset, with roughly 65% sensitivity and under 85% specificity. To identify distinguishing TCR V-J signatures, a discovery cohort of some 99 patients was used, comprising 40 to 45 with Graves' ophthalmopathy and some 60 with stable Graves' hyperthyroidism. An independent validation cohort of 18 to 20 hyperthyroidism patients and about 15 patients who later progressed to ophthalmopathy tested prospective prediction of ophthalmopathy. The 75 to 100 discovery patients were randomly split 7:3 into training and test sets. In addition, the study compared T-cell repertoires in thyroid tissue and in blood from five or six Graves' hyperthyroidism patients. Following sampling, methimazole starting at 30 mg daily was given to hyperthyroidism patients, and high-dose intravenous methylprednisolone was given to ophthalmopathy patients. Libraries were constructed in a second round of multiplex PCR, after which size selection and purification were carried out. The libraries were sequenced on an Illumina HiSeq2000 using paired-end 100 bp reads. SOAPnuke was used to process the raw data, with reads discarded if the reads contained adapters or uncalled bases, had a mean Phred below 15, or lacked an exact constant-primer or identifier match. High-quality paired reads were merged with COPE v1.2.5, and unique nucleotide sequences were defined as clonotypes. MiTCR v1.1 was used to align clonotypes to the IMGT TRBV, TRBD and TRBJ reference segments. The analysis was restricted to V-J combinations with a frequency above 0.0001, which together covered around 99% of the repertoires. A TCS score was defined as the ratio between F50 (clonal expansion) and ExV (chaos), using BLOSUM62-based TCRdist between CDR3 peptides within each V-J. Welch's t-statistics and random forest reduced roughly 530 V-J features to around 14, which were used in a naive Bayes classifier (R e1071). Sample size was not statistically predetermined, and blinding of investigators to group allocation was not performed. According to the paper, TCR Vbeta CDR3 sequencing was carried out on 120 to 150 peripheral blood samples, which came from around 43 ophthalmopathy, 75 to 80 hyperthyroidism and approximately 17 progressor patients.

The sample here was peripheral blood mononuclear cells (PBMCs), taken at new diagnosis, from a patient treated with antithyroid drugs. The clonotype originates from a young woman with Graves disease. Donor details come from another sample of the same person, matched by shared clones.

The nucleotide sequence is TGCGCCAGCAGCCAAGGAGTTAGACCGAACACTGAAGCTTTCTTT. This encodes CASSQGVRPNTEAFF. The rearranged segments are TRBV4-3 and TRBJ1-1, with no reliable assignment of the D segment. CDR1 and CDR2, looked up from the germline V gene, are LGHNA and YSLEER. Including cysteine and phenylalanine, the CDR3 has 15 amino acids. Only CDR3 DNA remains: 45 bases, in frame from the first base. Between the V and J ends, shortened by 1 base and 1 base respectively, the junction contains 10 bases.